The 16 T cell receptor beta chains below were found in one sample sequenced in a study of control samples from healthy donors and cancer patients. Data came from immunoSEQ multiplex PCR; TCRdb stores just in-frame clones and leaves some out. This sample carries fewer than 90,000 clones, 80% to 90% of them seen once, and the ten largest clones take 20%. Sequences were obtained from blood. These receptors were collected from a man aged 50-60 years in good health.

V is TRBV9 and J is TRBJ1-1, with D perhaps matching TRBD1 (5 bases). CDR3 size: 13 residues. The V and J ends lost 4 bases and 7 bases respectively, with 14 bases between them. The germline gives CDR1 SGDLS, CDR2 YYNGEE. CDR3 nucleotides: TGTGCCAGCAGCCCCCAGGCTGACAGTGAAGCTTTCTTT. Protein sequence: CASSPQADSEAFF.

The gene calls are TRBV27 and TRBJ1-2, with unresolved D. CDR1 MNHEY and CDR2 SMNVEV come from the germline V gene (reference sequence). Trimming cost V 1 base and J 4 bases, with 4 bases left between them. The CDR3 contains 12 residues. The DNA for the CDR3 is TGTGCCAGCAGTTTATTTGGCTATGGCTACACCTTC. Translation gives CASSLFGYGYTF.

The chain carries TRBV7-3 and TRBJ2-1; a weak D match, TRBD2 (5 bases). The CDR3 covers 13 residues. CDR1 SGHTA and CDR2 FQGTGA come from the germline V gene. V gave up 0 bases and J gave up 10 bases, with 10 bases separating them. CDR3 protein: CASSLTLASEQFF. CDR3 DNA: TGTGCCAGCAGCTTAACCCTAGCAAGCGAGCAGTTCTTC.

J is TRBJ2-3 and V is TRBV12-5; D is perhaps TRBD2 (6 bases). Germline V gene sequence: CDR1 LGHNT, CDR2 FRNRAP. V dropped 2 bases and J dropped 5 bases, with 14 bases sitting between them. The CDR3 has 15 residues. CDR3 DNA: TGTGCTAGTGGTTTGTTTTCTAGCGAAAGAGATACGCAGTATTTT. Translated, it gives CASGLFSSERDTQYF.

The genes are TRBV10-3 and TRBJ1-1; 7 bases match TRBD1. The CDR3 contains 12 residues. CDR1 is ENHRY, CDR2 SYGVKD, per germline. The junction had 5 bases not matched to a gene; V was cut back by 6 bases and J by 7 bases. CDR3 DNA sequence: TGTGCCATCAGAACCGACAGGGTTGAAGCTTTCTTT. Its translation: CAIRTDRVEAFF.

The chain is built from TRBV24-1 and TRBJ1-5; D gene ambiguous. The CDR3 runs to 14 residues. Trimming pared 1 base from V and 5 bases from J, leaving 8 bases between. CDR1 and CDR2 from the germline V gene are KGHDR and SFDVKD. This chain's CDR3 is CATSDFVNDQPQHF. The CDR3 nucleotides are TGTGCCACCAGTGATTTCGTAAACGATCAGCCCCAGCATTTT.

This clone was picked up one time. The rearrangement uses TRBV30 and TRBJ2-5; a weak D match, TRBD2 (5 bases). This CDR3 region has 12 residues. Trimming cost V 3 bases and J 4 bases, with 9 bases left between them. Germline-derived CDR1 and CDR2 are GTSNPN and SVGIG (reference sequence). For the CDR3, the DNA is TGTGCCTGGAGCGCTAGCAGAGAGACCCAGTACTTC. Amino acids: CAWSASRETQYF.

The V call is TRBV10-2, the J call TRBJ1-2, with no clear D. This CDR3 region has 15 residues. Germline V lookup: CDR1 WSHSY, CDR2 SAAADI. V lost 6 bases, J lost 3 bases, and 17 bases lay in between. CDR3 residues: CASRGLHGNDYGYTF. The CDR3 DNA follows: TGCGCCAGCAGGGGCCTCCATGGAAATGACTATGGCTACACCTTC.

The CDR3 sequence is CASSNRQYEKLFF. CDR3 DNA sequence: TGTGCCAGCAGTAACCGACAGTATGAAAAACTGTTTTTT. The rearrangement links TRBV6-5 to TRBJ1-4, with D perhaps matching TRBD1 (5 bases). The CDR3 has 13 residues. V lost 5 bases and J lost 6, with 10 bases in between. Germline lookup yields CDR1 MNHEY and CDR2 SVGAGI.

The CDR3 region has the DNA TGTGCCAGCAGTTCGTCAGGGGGCGCGAAGTTCTTC. Translated, it gives CASSSSGGAKFF. The genes are TRBV7-2 and TRBJ2-1; the match to TRBD1 covers 8 bases. The CDR3 sequence is 12 residues long. V shed 6 bases, J shed 14 bases, and the junction held 9 bases outside the gene matches. Germline V gene data show CDR1 as SGHTA and CDR2 as FQGNSA.

The chain links TRBV25-1 to TRBJ2-3; D possibly corresponds to TRBD2 (7 bases). V lost 3 bases to trimming and J lost 3 bases, with 16 bases between them. This CDR3 is built from 16 residues. Germline V CDR1 and CDR2: MGHDK, SYGVNS. Here the CDR3 reads CASSDKTGGRTDTQYF. The CDR3 DNA is TGTGCCAGCAGTGATAAGACGGGGGGCAGGACAGATACGCAGTATTTT.

The rearrangement joins TRBV28 to TRBJ1-3; D is uncertain. The V end lost 1 base, the J end lost 4 bases, and 11 bases lay between the germline ends. This CDR3 has 15 amino acids. The germline V gene has CDR1 MDHEN and CDR2 SYDVKM. The CDR3 region is CASSLSRGSGNTIYF. DNA for the CDR3: TGTGCCAGCAGTTTATCTCGGGGATCGGGAAACACCATATATTTT.

J is TRBJ1-3 and V is TRBV7-6; no firm D call. V was shortened by 3 bases and J by 0 bases, with 18 bases between the two germline ends. The CDR3 runs 18 residues. Per germline, CDR1 SGHVS and CDR2 FNYEAQ. The CDR3 region is CASSFRLGGLVSGNTIYF. CDR3 sequence (DNA): TGTGCCAGCAGCTTCCGTTTGGGCGGTTTAGTCTCTGGAAACACCATATATTTT.

This clone occurred a few times. The gene calls are TRBV29-1 and TRBJ2-5; D call uncertain. The CDR3 is made up of 13 amino acids. Germline assignment: CDR1 SQVTM and CDR2 ANQGSEA. Trimming removed 7 bases at V and 5 bases at J, with 17 bases between. The CDR3 region is CSALKGLGETQYF. The CDR3 nucleotides are TGCAGCGCCCTAAAAGGGCTGGGGGAGACCCAGTACTTC.

The CDR3 reads CASSRSGTSTDTQYF. CDR3 DNA sequence: TGCGCCAGCAGCCGAAGCGGGACTAGCACAGATACGCAGTATTTT. The chain joins TRBV5-1 to TRBJ2-3; 7 nucleotides match TRBD2. The length of the CDR3 is 15 residues. Trimming removed 4 bases from V and 0 bases from J; junction bases left unmatched: 5. Per the germline V gene, CDR1 is SGHRS and CDR2 is YFSETQ.

This clone has only a few counts. This chain joins TRBV24-1 and TRBJ1-2; 9 bases match TRBD1. V shed 0 bases, J shed 4 bases, and the junction held 14 bases outside the gene matches. CDR1 and CDR2 (germline): KGHDR, SFDVKD. The CDR3 extends over 19 amino acids. The CDR3: CATSDLNRDRAEGGYGYTF. The CDR3 DNA is TGTGCCACCAGTGATTTGAACCGGGACAGGGCTGAGGGCGGCTATGGCTACACCTTC.